This TCR beta chain appears in the sequencing data of a study of T cells expressing NK-cell markers. TCRdb re-called the 5' RACE reads; one entry per CDR3 protein, DNA not given. This sample's clone table lists hundreds of thousands of distinct CDR3 sequences. The CDR3 contains 11 residues. Material: blood T cells: a sorted CD56 or NKG2C T cell subset, CD4+ or CD8+ T cells, or bulk PBMC T cells (not recorded which). This receptor was taken from a woman between 18 and 70 years old in good health. The V and J genes are TRBV12-3 or TRBV12-4 and TRBJ2-1; TCRdb names TRBD2, which stays unverified in the absence of DNA. CDR3 region: CASSPERRAFF.